The clone carrying this T cell receptor beta chain has ten or more counts. The antigen remains undetermined. The V end lost 0 bases, the J end lost 1 base, and 19 bases lay between the germline ends. Germline V gives CDR1 DFQATT, CDR2 SNEGSKA (reference sequence). This CDR3 comprises 17 residues. This sample is part of a study of T-cell reconstitution after alpha-beta-depleted transplantation in children. Study outcomes and limitations: T-cell counts and diversity were attributed mostly to newly produced T cells one year after transplant. Approximately two months post-transplant, alpha-beta T cells reportedly originated from several hundred expanded graft clones. After transplant, high TCRbeta diversity at day 60 in some patients arose from surviving recipient T cells and thymic progenitors.

As it was prepared, the TCRbeta library received unique molecular identifiers. TCRdb re-called the PCR reads through MiXCR, storing one row per CDR3 protein. The data hold approximately 290,000 distinct CDR3 sequences, with roughly 11% observed a single time. This sequence was found in a male patient between 2 and 9 years old who had a stem cell transplant for chronic granulomatous disease, so the T cells may come from the graft donor. This chain connects TRBV20-1 to TRBJ2-7; D is uncertain. The source material was peripheral blood, sampled 180 days after TCRalphabeta/CD19-depleted stem cell transplant. Here the CDR3 reads CSARDVVGQPMSYEQYF. In DNA form, the CDR3 reads TGCAGTGCTAGAGACGTCGTGGGCCAACCCATGTCCTACGAGCAGTACTTC.